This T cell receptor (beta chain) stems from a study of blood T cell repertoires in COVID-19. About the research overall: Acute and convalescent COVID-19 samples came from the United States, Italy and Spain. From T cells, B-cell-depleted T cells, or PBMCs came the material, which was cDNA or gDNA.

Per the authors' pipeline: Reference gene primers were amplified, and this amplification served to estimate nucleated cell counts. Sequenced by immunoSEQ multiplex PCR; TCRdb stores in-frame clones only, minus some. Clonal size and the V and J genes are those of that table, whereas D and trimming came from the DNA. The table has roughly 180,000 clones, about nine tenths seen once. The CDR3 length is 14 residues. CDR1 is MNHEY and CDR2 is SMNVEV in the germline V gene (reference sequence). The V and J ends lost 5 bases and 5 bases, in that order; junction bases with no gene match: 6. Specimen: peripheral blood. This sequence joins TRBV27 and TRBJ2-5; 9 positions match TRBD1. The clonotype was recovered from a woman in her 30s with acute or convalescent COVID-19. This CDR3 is CASSPDRGTETQYF. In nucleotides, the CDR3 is TGTGCCAGCAGTCCTGACAGGGGGACGGAGACCCAGTACTTC.